Detailed here is one T cell receptor beta chain. TCRdb keeps only in-frame clones here, not all; method: immunoSEQ multiplex PCR. This table holds about 59,000 clones, 65% to 80% found once. After removal of 1 base from V and 6 bases from J, the junction contained 4 bases not matched to a gene. Per germline, CDR1 SEHNR and CDR2 FQNEAQ (reference sequence). The CDR3 loop spans 15 amino acids. This specimen comes from a study of radiotherapy plus CTLA-4 blockade in lung cancer. The TCR sequence derives from a human donor with non-small cell lung cancer whose response to radiotherapy plus ipilimumab could not be evaluated. The source was peripheral blood, collected from a patient treated with radiotherapy plus ipilimumab. The rearrangement links TRBV7-9 to TRBJ2-3; 10 bases are a match to TRBD2. The CDR3 DNA sequence: TGTGCCAGCAGCTTAGGGCTAGCGGGAGCGGATACGCAGTATTTT. Translating gives CASSLGLAGADTQYF.